The sequence of this T cell receptor (beta chain) was determined in a study of shared T cell receptors in the human thymus. CDR1 is MNHEY, CDR2 SMNVEV, per germline (reference sequence). This CDR3 comprises 19 residues. V was shortened by 5 bases and J by 6 bases, with 32 bases between the two germline ends. The data were produced by immunoSEQ multiplex PCR, yet TCRdb's version contains in-frame clones alone and is incomplete. The table shows some 700,000 clones, with approximately 87% occurring only once. These same data were also listed under a study on human thymus T cells. From that second work: Congenital heart defects were the reason for the corrective surgery that the donors, healthy Finnish infants, were having. Resections were taken during corrective heart surgery, and the thymus tissue came from these. Seemingly biased V and J gene usage marked thymic and blood repertoires. Highly overlapping thymic repertoires in unrelated individuals were reported by related research.

The sample taken for sequencing was thymocytes. The origin of this receptor is a boy in the first two years of life with a congenital heart defect. The V call is TRBV27, the J call TRBJ2-7, with a weak D call TRBD1 (5 bases). In DNA, the CDR3 is TGTGCCAGCAGTCCGATGGGGCCAGGGAAGGTCCCTCTGAGTCCCGAGCAGTACTTC. Translating it yields CASSPMGPGKVPLSPEQYF.